A single sample gave rise to the 21 T cell receptor beta chains below, sequenced in a study of OX40 agonist ivuxolimab in advanced cancers. Measured with immunoSEQ multiplex PCR; TCRdb has only the in-frame clones, and not every one. The table has about 50,000 clones, roughly 81% seen once. The sample here was CD4+ or CD8+ T cells sorted from blood, taken in a trial of the OX40 agonist ivuxolimab. The receptors originated from an adult with an advanced solid tumor such as melanoma, head and neck, liver or kidney cancer.

This clone was counted a few times. The chain links TRBV7-8 to TRBJ2-3, with TRBD2 identical over 10 bases. Germline V gives CDR1 SGHVS, CDR2 FQNEAQ. With V trimmed by 5 bases and J by 6 bases, 8 bases remained unmatched. The CDR3 runs to 15 residues. The CDR3 loop is CASSPLAGNLDTQYF. The DNA for the CDR3 is TGTGCCAGCAGCCCACTAGCGGGGAATTTGGATACGCAGTATTTT.

The chain employs TRBV11-2 and TRBJ2-7; 10 bases are a match to TRBD2. The CDR3 sequence is 14 residues long. Losses at the gene ends were 1 base for V and 3 bases for J; bases not matched to a gene: 0. From germline, CDR1 is SGHAT and CDR2 FQNNGV. The CDR3 sequence is CASSLGTSGYEQYF. CDR3 sequence (DNA): TGTGCCAGCAGCTTAGGGACTAGCGGCTACGAGCAGTACTTC.

The chain carries TRBV2 and TRBJ1-1, with D unclear. CDR1 and CDR2 from the germline V gene are SNHLY and FYNNEI. This CDR3 has 14 amino acids. V was shortened by 4 bases and J by 0 bases, with 9 bases between the two germline ends. DNA of the CDR3: TGTGCCAGCAGTGTCAGGCAGATGAACACTGAAGCTTTCTTT. It specifies CASSVRQMNTEAFF.

This chain uses TRBV15 with TRBJ2-2; D is possibly TRBD1 or TRBD2 (5 bases each). There are 14 residues in the CDR3. Germline CDR1 LNHNV, CDR2 YYDKDF (reference sequence). Trimming stripped 1 base from V and 6 bases from J, with 9 bases between. In DNA, the CDR3 is TGTGCCACCAGCAGAGGGGGGAGCGCCGGGGAGCTGTTTTTT. Protein: CATSRGGSAGELFF.

This clone was observed a few times. This chain joins TRBV6-1 and TRBJ2-1; D is unclear. Germline V CDR1 and CDR2: MNHNS, SASEGT. V dropped 0 bases and J dropped 9 bases, with 12 bases sitting between them. There are 14 residues in the CDR3. The CDR3 loop reads CASSEALTNGEQFF. As DNA, the CDR3 is TGTGCCAGCAGTGAAGCGCTTACTAACGGTGAGCAGTTCTTC.

This clone was observed a single time. The chain links TRBV11-2 to TRBJ1-1; TRBD1 matches at 10 bases. Germline assignment: CDR1 SGHAT and CDR2 FQNNGV. V was pared by 4 bases and J by 5 bases, with 4 bases of the junction left unmatched. The CDR3 is 14 amino acids. CDR3 bases: TGTGCCAGCAGCTCCCAGGGACAGGGGACTGAAGCTTTCTTT. Amino acid sequence: CASSSQGQGTEAFF.

The chain employs TRBV6-1 and TRBJ2-3, with TRBD1 as a possible D gene (5 bases). Trimming removed 6 bases at V and 14 bases at J, with 18 bases between. Germline CDR1 is MNHNS and CDR2 is SASEGT. The CDR3 is 12 residues long. The CDR3 here is CASSPSRAGWYF. The CDR3 nucleotides are TGTGCCAGCAGCCCAAGTAGGGCAGGGTGGTATTTT.

J is TRBJ2-7 and V is TRBV4-1; D gene uncertain. CDR3 length: 11 amino acids. V lost 5 bases to trimming and J lost 4 bases, with 6 bases between them. CDR1 is MGHRA and CDR2 is YSYEKL in the germline V gene. This chain's CDR3 is CASSEGYEQYF. The CDR3 coding sequence is TGCGCCAGCAGCGAAGGTTACGAGCAGTACTTC.

This clone was picked up one time. The chain employs TRBV7-9 and TRBJ2-1, with 9 positions matching TRBD2. J was trimmed by 10 bases and V by 4 bases; bases with no gene match: 8. The length of the CDR3 is 14 residues. CDR1 and CDR2 (germline): SEHNR, FQNEAQ (reference sequence). The CDR3 is CASSYLTSGVEQFF. CDR3 DNA: TGTGCCAGCAGCTACCTGACTAGCGGAGTGGAGCAGTTCTTC.

The genes are TRBV6-5 and TRBJ1-1; weak D call: TRBD1 (5 bases). Germline V gene sequence: CDR1 MNHEY, CDR2 SVGAGI. This CDR3 spans 15 amino acids. Between the trimmed V and J ends, which lost 5 bases and 2 bases, there was a span of 15 bases. The CDR3 loop is CASSHEQTANTEAFF. CDR3 in DNA: TGTGCCAGCAGTCACGAACAGACAGCAAACACTGAAGCTTTCTTT.

The chain carries TRBV6-1 and TRBJ2-3, with D possibly matching TRBD2 (6 bases). Trimming left V 5 bases short and J 6 bases short, with 12 bases between. The CDR3 runs to 13 residues. Per the germline V gene, CDR1 is MNHNS and CDR2 is SASEGT. The CDR3, as DNA: TGTGCCAGCAGTCGACTAGTGTTTGATACGCAGTATTTT. Translation gives CASSRLVFDTQYF.

The CDR3 sequence is CASSVQGRTEAFF. The CDR3 region has the DNA TGTGCCAGCAGCGTTCAGGGACGCACTGAAGCTTTCTTT. This sequence joins TRBV9 and TRBJ1-1; D possibly corresponds to TRBD1 (5 bases). Germline values: CDR1 SGDLS, CDR2 YYNGEE. V was pared by 2 bases and J by 4 bases, with 9 bases between. CDR3 length: 13 residues.

The chain uses TRBV5-4 and TRBJ1-1, with 9 positions matching TRBD1. This CDR3 is 14 amino acids long. V was pared by 4 bases and J by 5 bases, with 6 bases of the junction left unmatched. The germline CDR1 and CDR2 sequences are SGHNT and YYREEE (reference sequence). The chain's CDR3 is CASSMGQGGTEAFF. For the CDR3, the DNA is TGTGCCAGCAGCATGGGACAGGGCGGGACTGAAGCTTTCTTT.

The gene calls are TRBV19 and TRBJ2-3; 14 bases are shared with TRBD2. There are 17 residues in the CDR3. Germline CDR1 reads LNHDA; CDR2 reads SQIVND (reference sequence). The J segment lost 3 bases and the V segment lost 6 bases, leaving 8 bases of the junction unmatched. The CDR3 DNA reads as TGTGCCAGTAGGACAGGGACTAGCGGGAGTCGGACAGATACGCAGTATTTT. As protein: CASRTGTSGSRTDTQYF.

The gene calls are TRBV7-8 and TRBJ2-1, with 9 nucleotides matching TRBD1. There are 15 residues in the CDR3. Looked up from germline, CDR1 is SGHVS and CDR2 is FQNEAQ. The J segment lost 8 bases and the V segment lost 5 bases, leaving 10 bases of the junction unmatched. The CDR3 nucleotides are TGTGCCAGCAGCAGGGACAGGGTCGCAGGCGATGAGCAGTTCTTC. Encoded protein: CASSRDRVAGDEQFF.

The chain combines TRBV14 with TRBJ2-7; TRBD2 aligns across 8 bases. J gave up 3 bases and V 3 bases, and 7 bases lay outside the gene matches. The CDR3 covers 15 residues. The germline V gene encodes CDR1 SGHDN and CDR2 FVKESK. The CDR3 spells CASSHLGRALYEQYF. The CDR3 coding sequence is TGTGCCAGCAGCCATCTCGGGAGGGCCCTCTACGAGCAGTACTTC.

The V and J genes are TRBV5-1 and TRBJ2-2; 10 bases fit TRBD1. The germline V gene encodes CDR1 SGHRS and CDR2 YFSETQ. The J segment lost 6 bases and the V segment lost 7 bases, leaving 6 bases of the junction unmatched. The CDR3 has 14 amino acids. CDR3 DNA sequence: TGCGCCAGCGGAGTCGGGACAGGGGCCGGGGAGCTGTTTTTT. Its translation: CASGVGTGAGELFF.

This clone was detected only once. The chain has TRBV14 and TRBJ2-5; D is possibly TRBD2 (6 bases). This CDR3 contains 14 residues. V was trimmed by 1 base and J by 5 bases, leaving 11 bases between them. Germline V gene lookup returns CDR1 SGHDN and CDR2 FVKESK. The CDR3 nucleotides read TGTGCCAGCAGCCAAGCCGGGACTTCGGAGACCCAGTACTTC. Translation: CASSQAGTSETQYF. The full variable domain, in which reference TRBV14 and TRBJ2-5 provide the parts outside the CDR3, is EAGVTQFPSHSVIEKGQTVTLRCDPISGHDNLYWYRRVMGKEIKFLLHFVKESKQDESGMPNNRFLAERTGGTYSTLKVQPAELEDSGVYFCASSQAGTSETQYFGPGTRLLVL.

The V and J genes are TRBV10-3 and TRBJ2-6, with D perhaps matching TRBD1 (6 bases). V was clipped by 0 bases and J by 2 bases, with 17 bases between them. CDR3 length equals 19 residues. The germline V gene encodes CDR1 ENHRY and CDR2 SYGVKD. The CDR3 here is CAISESGYREPTGANVLTF. DNA of the CDR3: TGTGCCATCAGTGAGTCCGGGTACAGGGAGCCTACTGGGGCCAACGTCCTGACTTTC.

In this sample, this clone is large. J is TRBJ2-1 and V is TRBV7-9, with a possible D match to TRBD2 (6 bases). The V gene's germline CDR1 is SEHNR and CDR2 FQNEAQ (reference sequence). The CDR3 length is 18 residues. V shed 1 base and J shed 0 bases, with 16 bases lying between them. CDR3 DNA: TGTGCCAGCAGCTTAGAGGGCTTTACGGGAGACTCCTACAATGAGCAGTTCTTC. This codes for CASSLEGFTGDSYNEQFF.

The CDR3, as DNA: TGCGCCAGCAGCTTGGGACTAGTTTCAGATACGCAGTATTTT. The encoded protein is CASSLGLVSDTQYF. The chain has TRBV5-1 and TRBJ2-3; maybe TRBD2 (6 bases). Trimming removed 0 bases at V and 4 bases at J, with 9 bases between. Looked up from germline, CDR1 is SGHRS and CDR2 is YFSETQ. The CDR3 totals 14 residues.